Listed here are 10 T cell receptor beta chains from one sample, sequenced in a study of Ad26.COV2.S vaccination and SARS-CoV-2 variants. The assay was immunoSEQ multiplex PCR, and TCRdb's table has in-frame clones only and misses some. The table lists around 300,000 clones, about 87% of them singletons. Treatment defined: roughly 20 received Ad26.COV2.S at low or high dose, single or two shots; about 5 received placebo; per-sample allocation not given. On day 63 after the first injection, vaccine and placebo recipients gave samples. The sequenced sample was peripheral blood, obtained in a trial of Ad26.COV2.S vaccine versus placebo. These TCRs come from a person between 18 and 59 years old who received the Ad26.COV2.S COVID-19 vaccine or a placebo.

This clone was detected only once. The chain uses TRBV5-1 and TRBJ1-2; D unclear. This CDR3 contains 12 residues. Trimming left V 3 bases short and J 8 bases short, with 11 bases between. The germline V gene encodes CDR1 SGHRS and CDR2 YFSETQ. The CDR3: CASSYSAPGYTF. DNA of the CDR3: TGCGCCAGCAGCTACTCCGCTCCCGGCTACACCTTC.

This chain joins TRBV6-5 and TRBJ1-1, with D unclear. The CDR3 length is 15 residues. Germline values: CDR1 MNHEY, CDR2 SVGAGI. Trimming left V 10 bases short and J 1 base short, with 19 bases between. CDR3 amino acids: CATEDLKGENTEAFF. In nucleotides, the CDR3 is TGTGCCACCGAGGACCTTAAGGGAGAGAACACTGAAGCTTTCTTT.

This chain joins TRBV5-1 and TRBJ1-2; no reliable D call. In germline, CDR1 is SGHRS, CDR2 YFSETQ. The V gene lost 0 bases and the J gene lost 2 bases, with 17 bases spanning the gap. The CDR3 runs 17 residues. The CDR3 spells CASSLGSGPQDNYGYTF. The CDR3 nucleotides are TGCGCCAGCAGCTTGGGATCTGGACCGCAAGACAACTATGGCTACACCTTC.

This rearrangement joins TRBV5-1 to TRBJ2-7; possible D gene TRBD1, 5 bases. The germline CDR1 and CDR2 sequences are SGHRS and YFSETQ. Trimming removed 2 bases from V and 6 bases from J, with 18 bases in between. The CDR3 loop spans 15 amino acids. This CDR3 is CASSFSIMTETEQYF. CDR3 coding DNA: TGCGCCAGCAGCTTTTCCATAATGACAGAGACCGAGCAGTACTTC.

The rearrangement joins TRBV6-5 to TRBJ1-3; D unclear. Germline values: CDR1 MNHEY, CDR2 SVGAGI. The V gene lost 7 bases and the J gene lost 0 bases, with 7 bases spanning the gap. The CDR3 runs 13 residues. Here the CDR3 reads CASILSSGNTIYF. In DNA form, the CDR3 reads TGTGCCAGCATTCTAAGCTCTGGAAACACCATATATTTT.

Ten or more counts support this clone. CDR3 residues: CASSQELTSTNEKLFF. CDR3 coding DNA: TGCGCCAGCAGCCAAGAGTTGACTTCAACTAATGAAAAACTGTTTTTT. The chain combines TRBV4-3 with TRBJ1-4; D gene uncertain. Germline assignment: CDR1 LGHNA and CDR2 YSLEER. The CDR3 is 16 amino acids. Trimming shortened V by 0 bases and J by 0 bases, and 8 bases separated the two germline ends.

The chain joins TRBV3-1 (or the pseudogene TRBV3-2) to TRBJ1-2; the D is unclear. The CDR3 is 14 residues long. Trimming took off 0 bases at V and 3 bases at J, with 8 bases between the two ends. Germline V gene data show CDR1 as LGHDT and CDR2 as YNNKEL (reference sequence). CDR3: CASSQDFNDYGYTF. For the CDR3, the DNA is TGTGCCAGCAGCCAAGATTTCAACGACTATGGCTACACCTTC.

In DNA, the CDR3 is TGTGCCAGCAGCTTGGGTTTTACTAGCGGGAGATACAATGAGCAGTTCTTC. Translation: CASSLGFTSGRYNEQFF. This chain joins TRBV5-4 and TRBJ2-1, with 11 bases identical to TRBD2. Germline lookup yields CDR1 SGHNT and CDR2 YYREEE (reference sequence). Germline trimming cut 0 bases from V and 4 bases from J; bases unmatched to any gene: 6. This CDR3 region has 17 residues.

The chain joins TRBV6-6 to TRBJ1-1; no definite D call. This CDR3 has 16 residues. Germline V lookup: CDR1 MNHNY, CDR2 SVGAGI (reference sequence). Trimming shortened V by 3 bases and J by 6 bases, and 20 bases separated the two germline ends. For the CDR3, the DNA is TGTGCCAGCAGTTATCAGGCCGGGCGTGGTAAGGCTGAAGCTTTCTTT. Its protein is CASSYQAGRGKAEAFF.

CDR3 DNA sequence: TGTGCCAGTAGTATGATTAGCGGGAGGGTTTACAATGAGCAGTTCTTC. Translating it yields CASSMISGRVYNEQFF. The chain employs TRBV19 and TRBJ2-1; 11 bases map to TRBD2. J gave up 4 bases and V 3 bases, and 5 bases lay outside the gene matches. The V gene's germline CDR1 is LNHDA and CDR2 SQIVND (reference sequence). The CDR3 length is 16 residues.